Sequencing of this T cell receptor beta chain was carried out in a study of cytomegalovirus exposure and HLA in healthy donors. A remark on this clone: The target antigen is unknown.

In nominal health when sampled, donors likely had unrecorded immune exposures nonetheless. General study points: HLA alleles were associated with roughly 17,000 TCR beta sequences in a later analysis at 0.05 false discovery rate. One variant, a missense change in DCLRE1C, was linked in a later analysis to TCR beta V- and J-gene trimming.

The CDR3 is 14 residues long. V shed 6 bases and J shed 4 bases, with 15 bases lying between them. The germline CDR1 and CDR2 sequences are LNHDA and SQIVND (reference sequence). Primers included in the PCR were 60 Vbeta and 13 Jbeta primers. Here immunoSEQ multiplex PCR was the method, and the copy in TCRdb shows in-frame clones only, minus some. Its clone listing holds 130,000 to 150,000 clones. The TCR comes from a male donor in good health and CMV-seronegative. The sequenced material came from PBMCs. V usage is TRBV19 and J usage is TRBJ1-2; TRBD1 might be the D (5 bases). The CDR3 DNA is TGTGCCAGTAGAAACCGGGGGGGGACCTATGGCTACACCTTC. Translating it yields CASRNRGGTYGYTF.